This passage covers 22 T cell receptor beta chains from one sample sequenced in a study of OX40 agonist ivuxolimab in advanced cancers. Sequencing was performed with immunoSEQ multiplex PCR; in TCRdb, only in-frame clones are kept and a portion is missing. The sample lists 80,000 to 100,000 clones; roughly 93% were seen once. Here the sequenced sample was CD4+ or CD8+ T cells sorted from blood, taken in a trial of the OX40 agonist ivuxolimab. The receptors come from an adult with an advanced solid tumor such as melanoma, head and neck, liver or kidney cancer.

The chain has TRBV28 and TRBJ2-7; 9 bases line up with TRBD1. J was trimmed by 1 base and V by 6 bases; bases with no gene match: 7. The CDR3 contains 15 residues. Looked up from germline, CDR1 is MDHEN and CDR2 is SYDVKM. CDR3 amino acids: CASRTGTGRSYEQYF. CDR3 sequence (DNA): TGTGCCAGCAGAACCGGGACAGGGCGTTCCTACGAGCAGTACTTC.

This chain joins TRBV15 and TRBJ2-7; perhaps TRBD2 as D (5 bases). Germline V gene data show CDR1 as LNHNV and CDR2 as YYDKDF (reference sequence). The CDR3 covers 14 residues. V was clipped by 1 base and J by 5 bases, with 12 bases between them. The CDR3: CATSRVGSANEQYF. CDR3 in DNA: TGTGCCACCAGCAGAGTCGGTAGCGCGAACGAGCAGTACTTC. The full variable domain, in which reference TRBV15 and TRBJ2-7 provide the parts outside the CDR3, is DAMVIQNPRYQVTQFGKPVTLSCSQTLNHNVMYWYQQKSSQAPKLLFHYYDKDFNNEADTPDNFQSRRPNTSFCFLDIRSPGLGDTAMYLCATSRVGSANEQYFGPGTRLTVT.

The rearrangement joins TRBV7-9 to TRBJ2-3; 7 nucleotides match TRBD2. CDR3 size: 17 residues. The germline CDR1 and CDR2 sequences are SEHNR and FQNEAQ (reference sequence). The V gene end was trimmed by 4 bases and the J gene end by 6 bases; junction bases not matched to a gene: 16. The CDR3 DNA sequence: TGTGCCAGCAGCTCGTGGGGACTACGGGTGCGCATGGATACGCAGTATTTT. This gives the protein CASSSWGLRVRMDTQYF.

V usage is TRBV7-2 and J usage is TRBJ2-3, with 13 bases that match TRBD2. Trimming cost V 5 bases and J 6 bases; bases outside gene matches: 8. The CDR3 is made up of 16 amino acids. Looked up from germline, CDR1 is SGHTA and CDR2 is FQGNSA. CDR3 protein: CASSPRLAGGGDTQYF. Written as DNA, the CDR3 is TGTGCCAGCAGCCCCAGACTAGCGGGGGGCGGGGATACGCAGTATTTT. Looking up the rest from reference TRBV7-2 and TRBJ2-3 gives the full variable domain: GAGVSQSPSNKVTEKGKDVELRCDPISGHTALYWYRQSLGQGLEFLIYFQGNSAPDKSGLPSDRFSAERTGGSVSTLTIQRTQQEDSAVYLCASSPRLAGGGDTQYFGPGTRLTVL.

The chain combines TRBV11-1 with TRBJ1-4; D is ambiguous. Germline loops: CDR1 SGHAT, CDR2 FQDESV (reference sequence). V lost 5 bases to trimming and J lost 7 bases, with 11 bases between them. The CDR3 has 13 amino acids. The DNA of the CDR3 is TGTGCCAGCAGCAAGACAATCAGTGAAAAACTGTTTTTT. This gives the protein CASSKTISEKLFF.

This chain connects TRBV25-1 to TRBJ1-2, with unresolved D. Germline lookup yields CDR1 MGHDK and CDR2 SYGVNS. V lost 3 bases and J 6 bases, leaving 17 bases between the germline ends. The CDR3 length is 15 residues. The CDR3 sequence: CASSDPALGSHGYTF. CDR3 DNA sequence: TGTGCCAGCAGTGACCCAGCGTTAGGCAGCCATGGCTACACCTTC.

The chain couples TRBV14 to TRBJ1-3; D remains ambiguous. V dropped 4 bases and J dropped 0 bases, with 10 bases sitting between them. This CDR3 has 15 amino acids. The V gene's germline CDR1 is SGHDN and CDR2 FVKESK. CDR3 sequence reads: CASSPGRYSGNTIYF. CDR3 bases: TGTGCCAGCAGCCCCGGACGGTACTCTGGAAACACCATATATTTT.

The J gene is TRBJ2-5, the V gene TRBV5-1; D assignment may be TRBD1 or TRBD2 (5 bases each). CDR3 length: 14 residues. V lost 4 bases, J lost 2 bases, and 12 bases lay in between. Looked up from germline, CDR1 is SGHRS and CDR2 is YFSETQ. CDR3 sequence (DNA): TGCGCCAGCAGCCCCGGGGCTAAACAAGAGACCCAGTACTTC. It codes for CASSPGAKQETQYF.

This clone was seen a single time. The chain uses TRBV5-1 and TRBJ2-5, with 16 bases matching TRBD2. CDR3 length: 19 residues. Germline loops: CDR1 SGHRS, CDR2 YFSETQ. Trimming at V came to 4 bases and at J to 2 bases, leaving 11 bases not matched to a gene. This CDR3 is CASSPGGTSGRGRQETQYF. The CDR3 nucleotides are TGCGCCAGCAGCCCAGGCGGGACTAGCGGGAGGGGGAGACAAGAGACCCAGTACTTC.

The CDR3 DNA is TGTGCCAGCAGCTCCTTAGCGGGTGTCAATGAGCAGTTCTTC. Amino acids: CASSSLAGVNEQFF. The rearrangement joins TRBV7-3 to TRBJ2-1; TRBD2 matches 7 bases. Germline lookup yields CDR1 SGHTA and CDR2 FQGTGA. J was trimmed by 6 bases and V by 4 bases; bases with no gene match: 6. CDR3 length: 14 residues.

The sample holds one count of this clone. This sequence joins TRBV29-1 and TRBJ1-1, with unresolved D. This CDR3 is 16 amino acids long. Trimming removed 6 bases from V and 2 bases from J, with 22 bases in between. Germline V gene sequence: CDR1 SQVTM, CDR2 ANQGSEA. Here the CDR3 DNA reads TGCAGCGTCCGCATCAGGTGGAGAAGGACCAACACTGAAGCTTTCTTT. It is translated as CSVRIRWRRTNTEAFF.

The CDR3 region has the DNA TGCGCCAGCAGCTTGGCCCCAGACCAGACGCAGTATTTT. Translating gives CASSLAPDQTQYF. The chain links TRBV5-1 to TRBJ2-3; unclear D gene. Germline CDR1 is SGHRS and CDR2 is YFSETQ. The CDR3 is 13 amino acids. Deletions cut 0 bases from V and 9 bases from J, with 11 bases between.

In this sample, this clone turned up a few times. The genes are TRBV15 and TRBJ2-7, with D maybe TRBD2 (5 bases). The CDR3 loop spans 13 amino acids. V dropped 6 bases and J dropped 6 bases, with 15 bases sitting between them. The V gene's germline CDR1 is LNHNV and CDR2 YYDKDF (reference sequence). This CDR3 is CATRLGLVGEQYF. The CDR3 DNA reads TGTGCCACCAGGCTCGGACTCGTTGGCGAGCAGTACTTC.

This chain links TRBV28 with TRBJ1-4; a possible D gene is TRBD1 (6 bases). CDR3 length: 13 residues. Germline V lookup: CDR1 MDHEN, CDR2 SYDVKM. Trimming left V 7 bases short and J 4 bases short, with 10 bases between. DNA of the CDR3: TGTGCCAGCAAGGGGGATAATAATGAAAAACTGTTTTTT. Protein: CASKGDNNEKLFF.

This rearrangement joins TRBV7-3 to TRBJ1-1; D is uncertain. This CDR3 has 13 residues. The germline V and J ends were trimmed by 5 bases and 8 bases, with 15 bases remaining between them. Germline loops: CDR1 SGHTA, CDR2 FQGTGA. The CDR3 loop is CASSEGATTEAFF. The CDR3, as DNA: TGTGCCAGCAGCGAGGGAGCGACCACGGAAGCTTTCTTT.

The rearrangement joins TRBV5-1 to TRBJ2-7; D gene unclear. CDR3 length: 12 residues. The V end lost 2 bases, the J end lost 3 bases, and 6 bases lay between the germline ends. The germline CDR1 and CDR2 sequences are SGHRS and YFSETQ. CDR3 protein: CASSFLGYEQYF. The CDR3 nucleotides read TGCGCCAGCAGCTTCTTAGGCTACGAGCAGTACTTC.

This chain joins TRBV9 and TRBJ2-5; tentatively, D is TRBD1 (6 bases). Trimming removed 4 bases at V and 5 bases at J, with 12 bases between. Germline CDR1 SGDLS, CDR2 YYNGEE. CDR3 size: 13 residues. CDR3: CASSPGTLETQYF. CDR3 in DNA: TGTGCCAGCAGCCCCGGGACACTTGAGACCCAGTACTTC.

This clone was seen once. The rearrangement links TRBV4-3 to TRBJ1-1, with D uncertain. This CDR3 has 15 amino acids. Germline values: CDR1 LGHNA, CDR2 YSLEER. Trimming left V 0 bases short and J 1 base short, with 9 bases between. For the CDR3, the DNA is TGCGCCAGCAGCCAAGAAGCGGCAGCGAACACTGAAGCTTTCTTT. Translation gives CASSQEAAANTEAFF.

This clone has only one observation. V gene TRBV9 combines with J gene TRBJ2-5; 9 positions match TRBD2. Germline V gene sequence: CDR1 SGDLS, CDR2 YYNGEE. With 3 bases clipped from V and 4 bases from J, the junction kept 10 bases outside the gene matches. This CDR3 region has 16 residues. CDR3 nucleotides: TGTGCCAGCAGCGGAGACGCGGGAGGGCGAGGAGAGACCCAGTACTTC. This gives the protein CASSGDAGGRGETQYF.

The gene calls are TRBV5-4 and TRBJ2-7; 8 bases fit TRBD1. Germline V CDR1 and CDR2: SGHNT, YYREEE (reference sequence). V gave up 4 bases and J gave up 4 bases; unmatched junction bases: 13. This CDR3 has 16 residues. The CDR3 region is CASSRSGGTLGYEQYF. The CDR3 DNA sequence: TGTGCCAGCAGCAGATCAGGGGGCACATTAGGGTACGAGCAGTACTTC.

This sequence joins TRBV28 and TRBJ1-1; D is unresolved. The germline V gene has CDR1 MDHEN and CDR2 SYDVKM. The CDR3 is 12 amino acids. The V end was cut by 3 bases, the J end by 5 bases, with 7 bases between. This CDR3 is CASSLARTEAFF. The CDR3 DNA reads TGTGCCAGCAGTTTGGCTAGAACTGAAGCTTTCTTT.

This clone was picked up one time. The gene calls are TRBV9 and TRBJ2-1; no clear D. V lost 0 bases to trimming and J lost 6 bases, with 7 bases between them. The CDR3 sequence is 13 residues long. Germline V gives CDR1 SGDLS, CDR2 YYNGEE. The CDR3 coding sequence is TGTGCCAGCAGCGTAGTGCGTACCAATGAGCAGTTCTTC. Translated: CASSVVRTNEQFF.